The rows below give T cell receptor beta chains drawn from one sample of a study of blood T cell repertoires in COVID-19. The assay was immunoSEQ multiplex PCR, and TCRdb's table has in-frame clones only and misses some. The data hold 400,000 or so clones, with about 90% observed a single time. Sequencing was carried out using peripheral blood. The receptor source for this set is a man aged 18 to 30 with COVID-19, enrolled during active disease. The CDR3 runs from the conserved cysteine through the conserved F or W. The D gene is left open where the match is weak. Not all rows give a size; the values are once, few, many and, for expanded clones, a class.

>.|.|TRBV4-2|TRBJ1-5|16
CASSQGGGGSNQPQHF
TGTGCCAGCAGCCAAGGTGGGGGAGGTAGCAATCAGCCCCAGCATTTT
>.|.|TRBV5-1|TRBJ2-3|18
CASSLPSFPGPDTDTQYF
TGCGCCAGCAGCTTGCCAAGTTTTCCGGGTCCGGACACAGATACGCAGTATTTT
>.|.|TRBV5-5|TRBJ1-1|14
CASSLTEANTEAFF
TGTGCCAGCAGCTTGACAGAAGCGAACACTGAAGCTTTCTTT
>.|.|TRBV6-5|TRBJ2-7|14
CASRGMAKGDEQYF
TGTGCCTCAAGGGGGATGGCTAAAGGGGACGAGCAGTACTTC
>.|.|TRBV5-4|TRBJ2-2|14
CASRRTEATGELFF
TGTGCCAGCCGGCGTACAGAAGCAACCGGGGAGCTGTTTTTT
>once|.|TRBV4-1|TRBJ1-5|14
CASSQVYGNQPQHF
TGCGCCAGCAGCCAAGTATACGGGAATCAGCCCCAGCATTTT
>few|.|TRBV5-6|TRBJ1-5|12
CASSSGDQPQHF
TGTGCCAGCAGCTCCGGAGATCAGCCCCAGCATTTT
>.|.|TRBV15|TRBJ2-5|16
CATSRDRVTGSETQYF
TGTGCCACCAGCAGAGATAGGGTTACGGGGAGTGAGACCCAGTACTTC
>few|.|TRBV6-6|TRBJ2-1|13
CASSYSDSSSQFF
TGTGCCAGCAGTTACTCCGACAGTTCCTCGCAGTTCTTC
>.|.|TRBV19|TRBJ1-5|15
CASLITGLSNQPQHF
TGTGCCAGCCTCATTACAGGGCTTAGCAATCAGCCCCAGCATTTT
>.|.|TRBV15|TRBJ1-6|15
CATSRDPGGDSPLHF
TGTGCCACCAGCAGAGATCCGGGCGGGGATTCACCCCTCCACTTT
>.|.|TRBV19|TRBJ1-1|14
CASSMRMGNTEAFF
TGTGCCAGTAGTATGCGGATGGGTAACACTGAAGCTTTCTTT
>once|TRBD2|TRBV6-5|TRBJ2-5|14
CASSLTSGGETQYF
TGTGCCAGCAGTCTAACTAGCGGGGGAGAGACCCAGTACTTC
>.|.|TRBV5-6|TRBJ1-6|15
CASSSIGGVNSPLHF
TGTGCCAGCAGCTCCATTGGGGGGGTGAATTCACCCCTCCACTTT
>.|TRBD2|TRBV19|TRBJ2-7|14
CASSMASGRYEQYF
TGTGCCAGTAGTATGGCTAGCGGGAGGTACGAGCAGTACTTC
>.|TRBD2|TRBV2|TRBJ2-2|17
CASAGGGFTANTGELFF
TGTGCCAGCGCTGGGGGGGGATTCACGGCGAACACCGGGGAGCTGTTTTTT
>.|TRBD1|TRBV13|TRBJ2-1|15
CASSLAGTGWGEQFF
TGTGCCAGCAGCTTAGCCGGGACAGGGTGGGGTGAGCAGTTCTTC
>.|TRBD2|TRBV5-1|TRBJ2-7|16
CASSPNSGVTSYEQYF
TGCGCCAGCAGCCCCAACAGCGGGGTAACTTCCTACGAGCAGTACTTC
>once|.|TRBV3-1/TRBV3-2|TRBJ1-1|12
CASSQGVRRAFF
TGTGCCAGCAGCCAAGGGGTACGGAGAGCTTTCTTT
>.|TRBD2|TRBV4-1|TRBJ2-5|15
CASSQGTSGGETQYF
TGCGCCAGCAGCCAAGGGACTAGCGGGGGGGAGACCCAGTACTTC
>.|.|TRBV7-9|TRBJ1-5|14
CASSLHAGNQPQHF
TGTGCCAGCAGCTTACATGCGGGTAATCAGCCCCAGCATTTT
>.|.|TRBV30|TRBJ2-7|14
CAWIPGPGAGEQYF
TGTGCCTGGATTCCCGGGCCGGGAGCGGGCGAGCAGTACTTC
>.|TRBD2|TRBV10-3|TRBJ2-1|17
CAISDNGLAEKYNEQFF
TGTGCCATCAGTGATAATGGACTAGCGGAGAAGTACAATGAGCAGTTCTTC
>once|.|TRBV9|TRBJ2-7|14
CASSPWTTPYEQYF
TGTGCCAGCAGCCCGTGGACTACCCCCTACGAGCAGTACTTC
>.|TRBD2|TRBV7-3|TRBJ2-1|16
CASSQTPSGGWNEQFF
TGTGCCAGCAGCCAAACACCTAGCGGAGGGTGGAATGAGCAGTTCTTC
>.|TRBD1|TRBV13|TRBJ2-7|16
CASSSRRQGGSYEQYF
TGTGCCAGCAGCTCCCGTCGACAGGGGGGTTCCTACGAGCAGTACTTC
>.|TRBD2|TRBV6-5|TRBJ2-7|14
CASSPAGTITEQYF
TGTGCCAGCAGTCCAGCCGGGACTATTACCGAGCAGTACTTC
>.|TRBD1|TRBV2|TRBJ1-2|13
CASNLQGSYGYTF
TGTGCCAGCAACCTACAGGGGAGCTATGGCTACACCTTC
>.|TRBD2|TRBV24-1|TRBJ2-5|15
CATSDWGGTQETQYF
TGTGCCACCAGTGATTGGGGAGGGACCCAAGAGACCCAGTACTTC
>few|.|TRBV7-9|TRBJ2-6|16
CASSLFRASGANVLTF
TGTGCCAGCAGCTTATTTCGAGCCTCTGGGGCCAACGTCCTGACTTTC
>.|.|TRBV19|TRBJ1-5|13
CASGAGHGQPQHF
TGTGCCAGTGGGGCCGGGCACGGTCAGCCCCAGCATTTT
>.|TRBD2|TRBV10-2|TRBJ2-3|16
CASSDTAGGPSDTQYF
TGCGCCAGCAGTGATACAGCGGGGGGGCCGTCCGATACGCAGTATTTT
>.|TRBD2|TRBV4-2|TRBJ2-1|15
CASSSSGGPYDEQFF
TGTGCCAGCAGCAGTAGCGGGGGCCCTTACGATGAGCAGTTCTTC
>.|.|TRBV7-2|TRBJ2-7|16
CASSSRTSGAIYEQYF
TGTGCCAGCAGCTCCAGGACGTCAGGGGCCATCTACGAGCAGTACTTC
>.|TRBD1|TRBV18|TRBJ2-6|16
CASSPARGPGANVLTF
TGTGCCAGCTCACCCGCCAGGGGGCCTGGGGCCAACGTCCTGACTTTC
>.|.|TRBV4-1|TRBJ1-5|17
CASSQAHPGNSNQPQHF
TGCGCCAGCAGCCAAGCCCATCCCGGGAATAGCAATCAGCCCCAGCATTTT
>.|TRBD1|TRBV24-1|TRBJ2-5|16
CATSEVGTGGKETQYF
TGTGCCACCAGTGAGGTAGGGACAGGGGGCAAAGAGACCCAGTACTTC
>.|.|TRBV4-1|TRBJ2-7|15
CASSQGLTFSYEQYF
TGCGCCAGCAGCCAAGGACTCACCTTCTCCTACGAGCAGTACTTC
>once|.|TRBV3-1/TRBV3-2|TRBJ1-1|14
CASSGVGGPAEAFF
TGTGCCAGCAGCGGAGTCGGCGGTCCGGCTGAAGCTTTCTTT
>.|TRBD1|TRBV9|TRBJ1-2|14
CASSPDRDSYGYTF
TGTGCCAGCAGTCCTGACAGGGACAGCTATGGCTACACCTTC
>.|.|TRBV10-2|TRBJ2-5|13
CASSEPQEETQYF
TGCGCCAGCAGTGAACCACAGGAAGAGACCCAGTACTTC
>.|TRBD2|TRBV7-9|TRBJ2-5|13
CAPSGRVLETQYF
TGTGCCCCTAGCGGGAGGGTGCTAGAGACCCAGTACTTC
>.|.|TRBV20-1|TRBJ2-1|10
CSALEGEQFF
TGCAGTGCGCTAGAGGGTGAGCAGTTCTTC
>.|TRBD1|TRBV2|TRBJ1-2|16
CASTSRDRVNEYGYTF
TGTGCCAGCACGTCCCGGGACAGGGTAAATGAGTATGGCTACACCTTC
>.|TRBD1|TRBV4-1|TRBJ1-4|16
CASSQNSDRDGEKLFF
TGCGCCAGCAGCCAAAACTCCGACAGGGACGGTGAAAAACTGTTTTTT
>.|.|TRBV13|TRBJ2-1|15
CASTPPVTAYNEQFF
TGTGCCAGCACTCCACCCGTGACTGCCTACAATGAGCAGTTCTTC
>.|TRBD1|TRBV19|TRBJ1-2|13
CASSTGTGEGYTF
TGTGCCAGTAGTACCGGGACAGGGGAAGGCTACACCTTC
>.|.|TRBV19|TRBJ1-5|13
CASSKGFWQPQHF
TGTGCCAGTAGTAAGGGGTTTTGGCAGCCCCAGCATTTT
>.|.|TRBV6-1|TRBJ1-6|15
CASSEGDRNNSPLHF
TGTGCCAGCAGTGAAGGTGACAGAAATAATTCACCCCTCCACTTT
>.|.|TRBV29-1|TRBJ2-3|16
CSVGPPGRVRTDTQYF
TGCAGCGTTGGCCCCCCGGGCAGGGTCAGGACAGATACGCAGTATTTT
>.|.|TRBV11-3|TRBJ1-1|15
CASSLGGGIGTEAFF
TGTGCCAGCAGCTTAGGCGGGGGAATAGGCACTGAAGCTTTCTTT
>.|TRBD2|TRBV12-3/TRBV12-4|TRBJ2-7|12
CASSPPSGEQYF
TGTGCCAGCAGCCCCCCTAGCGGGGAGCAGTACTTC
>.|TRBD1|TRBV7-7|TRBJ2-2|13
CASSQGATGELFF
TGTGCTAGCAGCCAGGGGGCCACCGGGGAGCTGTTTTTT
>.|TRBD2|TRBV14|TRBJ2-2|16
CASSQLAGANTGELFF
TGTGCCAGCAGCCAACTAGCGGGAGCGAACACCGGGGAGCTGTTTTTT
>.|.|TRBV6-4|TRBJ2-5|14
CASKGADLIETQYF
TGTGCCAGCAAAGGGGCAGACCTAATAGAGACCCAGTACTTC